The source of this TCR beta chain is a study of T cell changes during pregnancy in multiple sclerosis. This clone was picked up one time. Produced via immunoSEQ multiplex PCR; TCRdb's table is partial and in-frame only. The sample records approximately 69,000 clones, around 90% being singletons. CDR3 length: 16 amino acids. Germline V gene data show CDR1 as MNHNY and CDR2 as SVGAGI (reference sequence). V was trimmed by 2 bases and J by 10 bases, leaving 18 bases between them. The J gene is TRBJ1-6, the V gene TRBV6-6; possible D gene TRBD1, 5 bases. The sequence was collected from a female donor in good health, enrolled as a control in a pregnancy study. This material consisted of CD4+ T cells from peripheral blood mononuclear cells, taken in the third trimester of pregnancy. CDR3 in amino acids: CASSYQGSYNSSPLHF. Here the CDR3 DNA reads TGTGCCAGCAGTTACCAGGGCAGTTATAACAGCTCACCCCTCCACTTT.